This TCR beta chain was retrieved from a study of beta chain features in type 1 diabetes. Overall study results and limits: Moderately but significantly shorter TCRB CDR3s were found in Type 1 diabetes patients in all four CD4+ subsets.

The study reverse transcribed the entire isolated RNA, so it sequenced expressed TCRB transcripts. The table came from immunoSEQ multiplex PCR; TCRdb's copy has only in-frame clones and leaves some out. The data show fewer than 45,000 clones, with approximately 61% seen just once and about 1.7% held by the top ten. V lost 2 bases and J lost 4; bases outside the gene matches: 9. CDR1 is LGHNA, CDR2 YSLEER, per germline. This CDR3 is built from 16 residues. Notes on this clone: What it binds is not known.

Sequencing was carried out using Tregs from blood. This clonotype originated in a man aged 25 to 40 with type 1 diabetes. Some clones in this sample may be carry-over from other donors' samples. The genes are TRBV4-3 and TRBJ2-7; TRBD1 agrees at 9 bases. The CDR3 DNA reads as TGCGCCAGCAGCCAACTTACCGGGACAGGGTTTTACGAGCAGTACTTC. Translating it yields CASSQLTGTGFYEQYF.